A single sample is the source of the 4 T cell receptor beta chains below, sequenced in a study of blood T cell repertoires in COVID-19. Assay: immunoSEQ multiplex PCR; the TCRdb copy retains only in-frame clones and omits some. The repertoire holds roughly 67,000 clones, with more than 60% as singletons. Material: peripheral blood. Receptor source: a human donor in a cohort sampled during active COVID-19.

The chain recombines TRBV7-9 with TRBJ2-3; a possible D gene is TRBD1 (6 bases). The CDR3 extends over 15 amino acids. Germline V gene sequence: CDR1 SEHNR, CDR2 FQNEAQ (reference sequence). V was shortened by 4 bases and J by 1 base, with 12 bases between the two germline ends. CDR3 sequence: CASSSRDTRTDTQYF. In DNA, the CDR3 is TGTGCCAGCAGCTCTAGGGACACCCGCACAGATACGCAGTATTTT. The complete variable domain, with remaining parts taken from reference TRBV7-9 and TRBJ2-3, reads DTGVSQNPRHKITKRGQNVTFRCDPISEHNRLYWYRQTLGQGPEFLTYFQNEAQLEKSRLLSDRFSAERPKGSFSTLEIQRTEQGDSAMYLCASSSRDTRTDTQYFGPGTRLTVL.

This clone was seen only once. This sequence joins TRBV5-4 and TRBJ2-1; 7 positions agree with TRBD2. Per germline, CDR1 SGHNT and CDR2 YYREEE (reference sequence). With V trimmed by 5 bases and J by 6 bases, 8 bases remained unmatched. This CDR3 has 14 amino acids. CDR3 sequence: CASSPKTSLNEQFF. The CDR3 DNA sequence: TGTGCCAGCAGTCCCAAGACTAGCCTCAATGAGCAGTTCTTC.

The rearrangement links TRBV27 to TRBJ2-1; 8 bases fit TRBD1. Germline loops: CDR1 MNHEY, CDR2 SMNVEV (reference sequence). The CDR3 is made up of 14 amino acids. V lost 5 bases, J lost 5 bases, and 5 bases stayed unmatched. DNA of the CDR3: TGTGCCAGCAGTCCGGACAGGGCGGACAATGAGCAGTTCTTC. Translation gives CASSPDRADNEQFF.

The gene calls are TRBV18 and TRBJ2-7, with 7 bases identical to TRBD2. The CDR3 covers 16 residues. V trimming: 0 bases; J trimming: 5 bases; junction bases outside the gene matches: 10. The germline V gene has CDR1 KGHSH and CDR2 LQKENI. The CDR3 coding sequence is TGTGCCAGCTCACCACCGGTCCGGGCAGCGGGACACGAGCAGTACTTC. It is translated as CASSPPVRAAGHEQYF.